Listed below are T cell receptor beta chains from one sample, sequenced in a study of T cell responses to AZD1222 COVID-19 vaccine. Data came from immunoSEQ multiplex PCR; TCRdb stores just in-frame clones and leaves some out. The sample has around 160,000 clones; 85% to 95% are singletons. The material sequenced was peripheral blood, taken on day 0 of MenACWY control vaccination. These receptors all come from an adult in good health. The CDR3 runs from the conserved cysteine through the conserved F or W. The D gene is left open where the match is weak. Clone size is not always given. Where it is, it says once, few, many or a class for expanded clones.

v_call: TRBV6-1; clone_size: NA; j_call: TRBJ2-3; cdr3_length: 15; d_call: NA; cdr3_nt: TGTGCCAGCAGTGAAGGACATCAGAACACAGATACGCAGTATTTT; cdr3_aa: CASSEGHQNTDTQYF
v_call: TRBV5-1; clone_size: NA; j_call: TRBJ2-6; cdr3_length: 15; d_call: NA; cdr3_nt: TGCGCCAGCAGCCGGTGGCCCACTGGGGCCAACGTCCTGACTTTC; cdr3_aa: CASSRWPTGANVLTF
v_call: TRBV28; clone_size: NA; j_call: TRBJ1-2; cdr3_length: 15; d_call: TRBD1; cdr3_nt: TGTGCCAGCAGCAGACGTCGGACAGGGGGCCATGGCTACACCTTC; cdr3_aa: CASSRRRTGGHGYTF
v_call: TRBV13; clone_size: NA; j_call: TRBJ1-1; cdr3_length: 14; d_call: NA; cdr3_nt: TGTGCCAGCAGCTTACCGGGGGAGGGAACTGAAGCTTTCTTT; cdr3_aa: CASSLPGEGTEAFF
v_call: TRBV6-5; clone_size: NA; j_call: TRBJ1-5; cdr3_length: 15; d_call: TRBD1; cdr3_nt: TGTGCCAGCAGCCCCAGACAGGGGAACAATCAGCCCCAGCATTTT; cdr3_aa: CASSPRQGNNQPQHF
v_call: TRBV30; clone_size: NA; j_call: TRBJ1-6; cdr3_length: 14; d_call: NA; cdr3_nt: TGTGCCTGGAGTGTGGCAGGGCCTAGGACACCCCTCCACTTT; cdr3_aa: CAWSVAGPRTPLHF
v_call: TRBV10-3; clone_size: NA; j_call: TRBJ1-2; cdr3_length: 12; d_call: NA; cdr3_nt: TGTGCCATTGGACAGAGTAACTATGGCTACACCTTC; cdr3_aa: CAIGQSNYGYTF
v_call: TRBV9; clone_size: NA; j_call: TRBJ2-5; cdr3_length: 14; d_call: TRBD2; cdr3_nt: TGTGCCAGCAGTGTTAGCGGGGGAAAAGGGACCCAGTACTTC; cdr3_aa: CASSVSGGKGTQYF
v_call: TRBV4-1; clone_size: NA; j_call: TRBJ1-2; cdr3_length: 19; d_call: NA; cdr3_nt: TGCGCCAGCAGCCCGGACAGAGCCAAAAATACCCTTAGAAACTATGGCTACACCTTC; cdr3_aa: CASSPDRAKNTLRNYGYTF
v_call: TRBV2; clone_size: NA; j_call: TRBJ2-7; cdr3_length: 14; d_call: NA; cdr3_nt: TGTGCCAGCAGTGGAGCACTCCTGACAGGTGGGCAGTACTTC; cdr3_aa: CASSGALLTGGQYF
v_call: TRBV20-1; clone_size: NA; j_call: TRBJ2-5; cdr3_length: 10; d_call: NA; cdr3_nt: TGCAGTGCTTTCTACGAGACCCAGTACTTC; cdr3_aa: CSAFYETQYF
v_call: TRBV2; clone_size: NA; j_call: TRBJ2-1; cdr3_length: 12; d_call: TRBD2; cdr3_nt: TGTGCCAGCAGTGCTAGCGGCTATGAGCAGTTCTTC; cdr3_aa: CASSASGYEQFF
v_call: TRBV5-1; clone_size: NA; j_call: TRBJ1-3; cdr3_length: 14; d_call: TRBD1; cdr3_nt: TGCGCCAGCAGCCCTGGGACAGGGTCGAACACCATATATTTT; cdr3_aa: CASSPGTGSNTIYF
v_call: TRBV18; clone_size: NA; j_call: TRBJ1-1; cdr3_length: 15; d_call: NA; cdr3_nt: TGTGCCAGCTCACCACAGGGGGGGGTGAACACTGAAGCTTTCTTT; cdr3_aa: CASSPQGGVNTEAFF
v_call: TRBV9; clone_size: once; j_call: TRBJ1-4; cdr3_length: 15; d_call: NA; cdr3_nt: TGTGCCAGCAGCGGGCAGACGGAGAGAAATGAAAAACTGTTTTTT; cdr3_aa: CASSGQTERNEKLFF
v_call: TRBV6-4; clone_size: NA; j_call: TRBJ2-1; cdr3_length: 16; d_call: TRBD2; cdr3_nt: TGTGCCAGCAGTGACTCGTGGCGGGAGCCCTACAATGAGCAGTTCTTC; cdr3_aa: CASSDSWREPYNEQFF
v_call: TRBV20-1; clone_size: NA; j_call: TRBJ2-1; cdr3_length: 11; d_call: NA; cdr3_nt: TGCAGTGCTAGACATGACAGAGGTCAGTTCTTC; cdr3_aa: CSARHDRGQFF
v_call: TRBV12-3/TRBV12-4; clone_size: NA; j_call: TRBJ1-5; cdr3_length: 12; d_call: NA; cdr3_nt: TGTGCCAGCAATAGGGGAAATCAGCCCCAGCATTTT; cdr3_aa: CASNRGNQPQHF
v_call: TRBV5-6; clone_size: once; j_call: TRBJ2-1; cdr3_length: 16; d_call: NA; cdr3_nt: TGTGCCAGCAGCCCCGGCGGGCAGGGGGGTCACAATGAGCAGTTCTTC; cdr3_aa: CASSPGGQGGHNEQFF
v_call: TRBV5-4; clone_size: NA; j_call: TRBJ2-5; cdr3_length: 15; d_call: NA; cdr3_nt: TGTGCCAGCAGCTTGGATGGAGGGGGGCAAGAGACCCAGTACTTC; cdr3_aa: CASSLDGGGQETQYF
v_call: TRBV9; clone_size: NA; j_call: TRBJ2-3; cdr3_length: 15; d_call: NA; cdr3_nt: TGTGCCAGCAGCGGCCAGGGTTTAGGCACAGATACGCAGTATTTT; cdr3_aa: CASSGQGLGTDTQYF
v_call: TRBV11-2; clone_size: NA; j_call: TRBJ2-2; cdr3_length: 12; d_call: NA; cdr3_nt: TGTGCCAGCAGCCACATTACCGGGGAGCTGTTTTTT; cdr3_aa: CASSHITGELFF
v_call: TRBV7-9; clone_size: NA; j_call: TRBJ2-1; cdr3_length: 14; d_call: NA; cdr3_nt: TGTGCCAGCAGCGTTGAGTGGACATCGTATGAGCAGTTCTTC; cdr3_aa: CASSVEWTSYEQFF
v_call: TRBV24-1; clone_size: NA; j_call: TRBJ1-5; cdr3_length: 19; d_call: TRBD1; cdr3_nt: TGTGCCACCAGTGATTCACAGGGGCGATTATCCATAGCAAATCAGCCCCAGCATTTT; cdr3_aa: CATSDSQGRLSIANQPQHF
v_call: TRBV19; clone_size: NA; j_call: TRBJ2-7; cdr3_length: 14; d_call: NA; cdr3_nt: TGTGCCAGTAGTATCCAGGCCACCACCTACGAGCAGTACTTC; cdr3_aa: CASSIQATTYEQYF
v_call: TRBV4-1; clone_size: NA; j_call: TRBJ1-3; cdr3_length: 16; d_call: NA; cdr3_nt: TGCGCCAGCAGCCTGCAAATAGGGGGATCTGGAAACACCATATATTTT; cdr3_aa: CASSLQIGGSGNTIYF
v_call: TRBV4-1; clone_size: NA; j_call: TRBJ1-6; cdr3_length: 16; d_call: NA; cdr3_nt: TGCGCCAGCAGCCAAGCGGGGCCATGGGGTAATTCACCCCTCCACTTT; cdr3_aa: CASSQAGPWGNSPLHF
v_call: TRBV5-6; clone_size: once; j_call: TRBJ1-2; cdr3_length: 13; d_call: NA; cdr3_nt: TGTGCCAGCAGCTTGGTGGGGAGGGCTGGCTACACCTTC; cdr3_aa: CASSLVGRAGYTF
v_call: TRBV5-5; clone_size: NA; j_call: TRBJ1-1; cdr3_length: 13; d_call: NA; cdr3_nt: TGTGCCAGCAGCAACCAGCGGAACACTGAAGCTTTCTTT; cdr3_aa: CASSNQRNTEAFF
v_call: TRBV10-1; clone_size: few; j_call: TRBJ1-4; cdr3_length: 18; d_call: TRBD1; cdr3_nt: TGCGCCAGCAGTGAGTCGGGGACAGGGGCTGTTGGAAGTGAAAAACTGTTTTTT; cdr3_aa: CASSESGTGAVGSEKLFF
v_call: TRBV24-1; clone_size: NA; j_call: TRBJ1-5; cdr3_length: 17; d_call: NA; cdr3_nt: TGTGCCACCAGTGAGCGCCGGGACACCGAAGGCAATCAGCCCCAGCATTTT; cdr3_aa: CATSERRDTEGNQPQHF
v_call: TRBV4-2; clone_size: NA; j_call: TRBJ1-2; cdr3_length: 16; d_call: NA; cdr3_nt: TGTGCCAGCCTACCGGGGCAGGGGATGTTTATTAATGGCTACACCTTC; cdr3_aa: CASLPGQGMFINGYTF
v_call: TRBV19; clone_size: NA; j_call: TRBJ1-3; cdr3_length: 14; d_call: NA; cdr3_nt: TGTGCCAGTAGTTCGGGAGGCGCCGGAAACACCATATATTTT; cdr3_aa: CASSSGGAGNTIYF
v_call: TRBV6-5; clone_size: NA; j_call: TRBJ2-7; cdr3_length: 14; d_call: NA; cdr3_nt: TGTGCCAGCAGACCCGGGTGGGGGTCCTACGAGCAGTACTTC; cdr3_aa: CASRPGWGSYEQYF
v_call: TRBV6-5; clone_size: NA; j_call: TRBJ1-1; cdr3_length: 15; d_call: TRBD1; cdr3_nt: TGTGCCAGCAGTTACTCTTGGACAGGGTCTACTGAAGCTTTCTTT; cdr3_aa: CASSYSWTGSTEAFF
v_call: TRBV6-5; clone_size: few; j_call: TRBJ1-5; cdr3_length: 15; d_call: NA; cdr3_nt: TGTGCCAGCAGCTTCGTGGGGGAGGGCAATCAGCCCCAGCATTTT; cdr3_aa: CASSFVGEGNQPQHF
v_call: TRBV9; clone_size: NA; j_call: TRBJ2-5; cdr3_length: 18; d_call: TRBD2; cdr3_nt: TGTGCCAGCAGCGTAGATTTAGCGACTAGCGGGAGCCAAGAGACCCAGTACTTC; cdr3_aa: CASSVDLATSGSQETQYF
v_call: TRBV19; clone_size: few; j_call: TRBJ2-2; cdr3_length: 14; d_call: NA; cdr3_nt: TGTGCCAGTAGTATTCAGGGTACCACCGGGGAGCTGTTTTTT; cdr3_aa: CASSIQGTTGELFF
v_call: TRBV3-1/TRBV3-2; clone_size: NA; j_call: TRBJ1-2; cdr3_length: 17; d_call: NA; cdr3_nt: TGTGCCAGCAGCCCCTCCGTGTGGGGAAGGATGGGCTATGGCTACACCTTC; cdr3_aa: CASSPSVWGRMGYGYTF
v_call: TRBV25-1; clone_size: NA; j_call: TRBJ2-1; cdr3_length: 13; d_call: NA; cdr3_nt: TGTGCCAGCAGTGAATGGAGTACGGAAGAGCAGTTCTTC; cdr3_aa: CASSEWSTEEQFF
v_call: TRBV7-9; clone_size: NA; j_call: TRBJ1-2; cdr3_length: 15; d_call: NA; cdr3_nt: TGTGCCAGCAGCTTAGAGTCTTTTGGGAACTATGGCTACACCTTC; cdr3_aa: CASSLESFGNYGYTF
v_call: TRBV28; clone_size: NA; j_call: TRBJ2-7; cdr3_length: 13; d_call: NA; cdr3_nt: TGTGCCAGCAGCCCCCGGTGGGTCTACGAGCAGTACTTC; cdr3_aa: CASSPRWVYEQYF
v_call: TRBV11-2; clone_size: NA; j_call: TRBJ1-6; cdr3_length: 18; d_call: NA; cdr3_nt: TGTGCCAGCAGCCGGGGCCGCGAGGATAACTCCTATAATTCACCCCTCCACTTT; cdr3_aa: CASSRGREDNSYNSPLHF
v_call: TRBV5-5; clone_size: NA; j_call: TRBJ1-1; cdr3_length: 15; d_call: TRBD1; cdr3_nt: TGTGCCAGCAGCTTGGCCGGGACAGACCTCAGGAGAGCTTTCTTT; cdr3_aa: CASSLAGTDLRRAFF
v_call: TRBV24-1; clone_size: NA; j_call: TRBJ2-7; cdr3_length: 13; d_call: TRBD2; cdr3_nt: TGTGCCACCAGTGATTTGGGGAGGGCCGAGCAGTACTTC; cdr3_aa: CATSDLGRAEQYF
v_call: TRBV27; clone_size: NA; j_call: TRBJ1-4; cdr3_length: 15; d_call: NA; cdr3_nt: TGTGCCAGCAGTTTCTCTCGAGGTACTAATGAAAAACTGTTTTTT; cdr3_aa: CASSFSRGTNEKLFF
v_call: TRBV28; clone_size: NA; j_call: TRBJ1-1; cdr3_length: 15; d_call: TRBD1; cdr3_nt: TGTGCCAGCAGTCCGGACAGGGGGAAGGGTACTGAAGCTTTCTTT; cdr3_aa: CASSPDRGKGTEAFF
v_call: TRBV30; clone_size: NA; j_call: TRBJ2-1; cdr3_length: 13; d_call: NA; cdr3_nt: TGTGCCTGGAGTGTAGTGGCGGGCAATGAGCAGTTCTTC; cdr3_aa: CAWSVVAGNEQFF
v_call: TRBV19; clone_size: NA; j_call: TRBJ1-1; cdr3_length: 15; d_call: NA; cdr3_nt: TGTGCCAGTAGTGGGTCCCTCAGGGTGAACACTGAAGCTTTCTTT; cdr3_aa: CASSGSLRVNTEAFF
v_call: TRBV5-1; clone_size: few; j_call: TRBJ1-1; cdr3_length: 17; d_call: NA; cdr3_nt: TGCGCCAGCAGCTTGTCATTTTCGGGAGAGGCAGCAACTGAAGCTTTCTTT; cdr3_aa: CASSLSFSGEAATEAFF
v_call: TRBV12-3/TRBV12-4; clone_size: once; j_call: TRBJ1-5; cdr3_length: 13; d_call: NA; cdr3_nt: TGTGCCAGCAGCTACAGCGGGAATCAGCCCCAGCATTTT; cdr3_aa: CASSYSGNQPQHF
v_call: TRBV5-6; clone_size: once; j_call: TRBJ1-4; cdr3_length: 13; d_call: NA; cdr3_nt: TGTGCCGCGAGTCAGCAGGGGAGCGAAAAACTGTTTTTT; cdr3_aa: CAASQQGSEKLFF
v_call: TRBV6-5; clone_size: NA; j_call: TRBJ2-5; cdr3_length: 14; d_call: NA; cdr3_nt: TGTGCCAGCAGCCCGGACAGAGGCCCAGAGACCCAGTACTTC; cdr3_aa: CASSPDRGPETQYF
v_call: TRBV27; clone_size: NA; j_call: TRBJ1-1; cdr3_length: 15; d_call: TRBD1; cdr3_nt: TGTGCCAGCAGACGGGACAGGGTGGGGAACACTGAAGCTTTCTTT; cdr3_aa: CASRRDRVGNTEAFF
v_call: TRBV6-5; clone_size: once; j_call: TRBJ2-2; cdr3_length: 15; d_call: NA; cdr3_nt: TGTGCCAGCAACCGTGGACTAATGAACACCGGGGAGCTGTTTTTT; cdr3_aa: CASNRGLMNTGELFF
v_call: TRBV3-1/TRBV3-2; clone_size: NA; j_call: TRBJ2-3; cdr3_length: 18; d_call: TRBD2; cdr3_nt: TGTGCCAGCAGCCAAGAGGGACTAGCGGGAAGCGGCACAGATACGCAGTATTTT; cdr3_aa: CASSQEGLAGSGTDTQYF